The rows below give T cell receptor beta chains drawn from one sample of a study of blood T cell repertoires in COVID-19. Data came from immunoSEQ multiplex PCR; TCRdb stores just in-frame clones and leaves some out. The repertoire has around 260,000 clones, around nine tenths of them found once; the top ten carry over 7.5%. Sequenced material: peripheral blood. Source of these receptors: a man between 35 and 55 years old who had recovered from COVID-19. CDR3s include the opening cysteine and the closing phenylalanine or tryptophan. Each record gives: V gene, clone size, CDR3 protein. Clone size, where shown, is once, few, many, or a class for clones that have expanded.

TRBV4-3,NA,CASSQLRGVDEQFF
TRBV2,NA,CASSQDRNTGELFF
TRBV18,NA,CASSPSTGLLNYGYTF
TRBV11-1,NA,CASTRGPETGELFF
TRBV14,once,CASSPLDSLNTEAFF
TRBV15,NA,CATSRAPDTEAFF
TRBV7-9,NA,CASSSRTGYSYEQYF
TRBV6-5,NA,CASSYRRGGLETQYF
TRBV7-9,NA,CASLLGRAMNTEAFF
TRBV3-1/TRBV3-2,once,CASSPVAGGHQETQYF